The rows below give T cell receptor beta chains drawn from one sample of a study of T cell changes during pregnancy in multiple sclerosis. Method: immunoSEQ multiplex PCR; TCRdb's copy keeps in-frame clones and lacks some. The sample lists tens of thousands of clones, 70% to 90% occurring once. The sample in question was CD4+ T cells from peripheral blood mononuclear cells, obtained in the first trimester of pregnancy. All receptors derive from a female donor with multiple sclerosis, enrolled in a pregnancy study. CDR3s include the opening cysteine and the closing phenylalanine or tryptophan. D genes are given only for firm matches. Size is stated for part of the rows, as once, few or many counts, or as a class when the clone is expanded.

D gene: -
V gene: TRBV28
J gene: TRBJ2-3
clone size: -
CDR3 protein: CASGGRGGSYGTDTQYF
CDR3 DNA: TGTGCCAGCGGCGGGAGAGGGGGGTCCTATGGCACAGATACGCAGTATTTT

D gene: -
V gene: TRBV19
J gene: TRBJ2-1
clone size: -
CDR3 protein: CASMWRRGSYNEQFF
CDR3 DNA: TGTGCCAGTATGTGGCGCAGGGGATCCTACAATGAGCAGTTCTTC

D gene: TRBD1
V gene: TRBV4-1
J gene: TRBJ2-3
clone size: -
CDR3 protein: CASSKEGTGVGGTDTQYF
CDR3 DNA: TGCGCCAGCAGCAAGGAGGGGACAGGGGTAGGGGGCACAGATACGCAGTATTTT

D gene: TRBD2
V gene: TRBV5-1
J gene: TRBJ2-3
clone size: -
CDR3 protein: CASSSLAGASTDTQYF
CDR3 DNA: TGCGCCAGCAGCTCACTAGCGGGAGCTAGCACAGATACGCAGTATTTT

D gene: TRBD1
V gene: TRBV7-8
J gene: TRBJ1-4
clone size: -
CDR3 protein: CASSKRQGGSEKLFF
CDR3 DNA: TGTGCCAGCAGCAAGCGACAGGGGGGGAGTGAAAAACTGTTTTTT

D gene: TRBD1
V gene: TRBV5-4
J gene: TRBJ1-5
clone size: -
CDR3 protein: CASSLQGAGNQPQHF
CDR3 DNA: TGTGCCAGCAGCTTACAGGGGGCCGGCAATCAGCCCCAGCATTTT

D gene: TRBD1
V gene: TRBV5-8
J gene: TRBJ1-2
clone size: -
CDR3 protein: CASSWTGGDPPYTF
CDR3 DNA: TGTGCCAGCAGCTGGACAGGGGGTGATCCCCCTTACACCTTC

D gene: -
V gene: TRBV25-1
J gene: TRBJ2-1
clone size: -
CDR3 protein: CASSEVGRGNEQFF
CDR3 DNA: TGTGCCAGCAGTGAAGTCGGCAGGGGAAATGAGCAGTTCTTC

D gene: TRBD2
V gene: TRBV7-9
J gene: TRBJ2-1
clone size: -
CDR3 protein: CASSSPPSAGGKNEQFF
CDR3 DNA: TGTGCCAGCAGCTCGCCCCCCTCAGCGGGAGGGAAAAATGAGCAGTTCTTC

D gene: -
V gene: TRBV5-6
J gene: TRBJ2-2
clone size: -
CDR3 protein: CASRRMNTGELFF
CDR3 DNA: TGTGCCAGCAGGAGGATGAACACCGGGGAGCTGTTTTTT

D gene: -
V gene: TRBV10-2
J gene: TRBJ2-7
clone size: -
CDR3 protein: CASSLREAGGSYEQYF
CDR3 DNA: TGCGCCAGCAGCCTAAGGGAGGCAGGGGGCTCCTACGAGCAGTACTTC

D gene: -
V gene: TRBV6-1
J gene: TRBJ2-1
clone size: once
CDR3 protein: CASSEDFYEQFF
CDR3 DNA: TGTGCCAGCAGTGAAGACTTCTATGAGCAGTTCTTC

D gene: -
V gene: TRBV19
J gene: TRBJ2-7
clone size: -
CDR3 protein: CASSIFQGMSYEQYF
CDR3 DNA: TGTGCCAGTAGTATTTTTCAGGGAATGTCCTACGAGCAGTACTTC

D gene: -
V gene: TRBV5-5
J gene: TRBJ2-5
clone size: -
CDR3 protein: CASSLRRGLNQETQYF
CDR3 DNA: TGTGCCAGCAGCTTGAGGAGGGGTTTAAACCAAGAGACCCAGTACTTC

D gene: -
V gene: TRBV15
J gene: TRBJ1-5
clone size: -
CDR3 protein: CATSRLSQTHSNQPQHF
CDR3 DNA: TGTGCCACCAGCAGACTCTCACAAACACATAGCAATCAGCCCCAGCATTTT

D gene: -
V gene: TRBV30
J gene: TRBJ1-5
clone size: -
CDR3 protein: CAWSVGGEQPQHF
CDR3 DNA: TGTGCCTGGAGTGTAGGGGGGGAACAGCCCCAGCATTTT

D gene: -
V gene: TRBV6-5
J gene: TRBJ1-1
clone size: -
CDR3 protein: CASSYGRGTEAFF
CDR3 DNA: TGTGCCAGCAGTTACGGCCGGGGCACTGAAGCTTTCTTT

D gene: -
V gene: TRBV6-1
J gene: TRBJ2-3
clone size: -
CDR3 protein: CASSSNEGESDTQYF
CDR3 DNA: TGTGCCAGCAGCTCGAACGAGGGAGAATCAGATACGCAGTATTTT

D gene: -
V gene: TRBV6-1
J gene: TRBJ2-3
clone size: -
CDR3 protein: CASSEGGYSRDTQYF
CDR3 DNA: TGTGCCAGCAGTGAAGGGGGCTACTCAAGAGATACGCAGTATTTT

D gene: TRBD2
V gene: TRBV7-6
J gene: TRBJ2-7
clone size: -
CDR3 protein: CASSLTSGKGYEQYF
CDR3 DNA: TGTGCCAGCAGCTTGACTAGCGGGAAAGGGTACGAGCAGTACTTC

D gene: -
V gene: TRBV30
J gene: TRBJ2-4
clone size: -
CDR3 protein: CAWSVTRGTTPLAKNIQYF
CDR3 DNA: TGTGCCTGGAGTGTAACGCGGGGGACAACACCTCTAGCCAAAAACATTCAGTACTTC

D gene: TRBD2
V gene: TRBV19
J gene: TRBJ2-2
clone size: -
CDR3 protein: CASSSGRGSGELFF
CDR3 DNA: TGTGCCAGTAGTAGCGGGAGGGGGTCCGGGGAGCTGTTTTTT

D gene: -
V gene: TRBV29-1
J gene: TRBJ1-3
clone size: few
CDR3 protein: CSVRPSQGSSGNTIYF
CDR3 DNA: TGCAGCGTGCGCCCCTCGCAGGGTAGCTCTGGAAACACCATATATTTT

D gene: -
V gene: TRBV11-2
J gene: TRBJ2-2
clone size: -
CDR3 protein: CASSPMNTGELFF
CDR3 DNA: TGTGCCAGCAGCCCTATGAACACCGGGGAGCTGTTTTTT

D gene: -
V gene: TRBV9
J gene: TRBJ1-6
clone size: -
CDR3 protein: CASSGRVSDSPLHF
CDR3 DNA: TGTGCCAGCAGCGGGAGGGTGTCGGATTCACCCCTCCACTTT

D gene: TRBD1
V gene: TRBV25-1
J gene: TRBJ2-2
clone size: -
CDR3 protein: CASSPPPGGLNTGELFF
CDR3 DNA: TGTGCCAGCAGTCCGCCCCCAGGGGGCCTAAACACCGGGGAGCTGTTTTTT

D gene: TRBD1
V gene: TRBV5-1
J gene: TRBJ2-5
clone size: -
CDR3 protein: CASSLVTGLETQYF
CDR3 DNA: TGCGCCAGCAGCTTGGTGACAGGGCTGGAGACCCAGTACTTC

D gene: TRBD1
V gene: TRBV27
J gene: TRBJ1-2
clone size: -
CDR3 protein: CASRGQLSYGYTF
CDR3 DNA: TGTGCCAGCAGGGGACAGTTGAGCTATGGCTACACCTTC

D gene: TRBD1
V gene: TRBV5-1
J gene: TRBJ2-2
clone size: -
CDR3 protein: CASSFGQGSNTGELFF
CDR3 DNA: TGCGCCAGCAGTTTCGGACAGGGGTCGAACACCGGGGAGCTGTTTTTT

D gene: -
V gene: TRBV7-9
J gene: TRBJ2-1
clone size: -
CDR3 protein: CASSRDRTARNEQFF
CDR3 DNA: TGTGCCAGCAGCCGAGATCGGACAGCTCGCAATGAGCAGTTCTTC

D gene: -
V gene: TRBV5-6
J gene: TRBJ2-1
clone size: -
CDR3 protein: CASSLADNEQFF
CDR3 DNA: TGTGCCAGCAGCTTGGCGGACAATGAGCAGTTCTTC

D gene: TRBD1
V gene: TRBV19
J gene: TRBJ1-6
clone size: -
CDR3 protein: CASRAGQGMISPLHF
CDR3 DNA: TGTGCCAGTAGGGCGGGACAGGGGATGATTTCACCCCTCCACTTT

D gene: -
V gene: TRBV5-5
J gene: TRBJ1-5
clone size: -
CDR3 protein: CASSPEGSRDQPQHF
CDR3 DNA: TGTGCCAGCAGCCCGGAGGGGTCTAGGGATCAGCCCCAGCATTTT

D gene: TRBD2
V gene: TRBV30
J gene: TRBJ2-7
clone size: -
CDR3 protein: CAWSPPGTSRTYEQYF
CDR3 DNA: TGTGCCTGGAGTCCTCCCGGGACTAGCCGCACCTACGAGCAGTACTTC

D gene: -
V gene: TRBV7-2
J gene: TRBJ2-7
clone size: -
CDR3 protein: CASSLAFGSQYEQYF
CDR3 DNA: TGTGCCAGCAGCTTAGCCTTCGGTAGCCAGTACGAGCAGTACTTC

D gene: TRBD1
V gene: TRBV5-4
J gene: TRBJ2-3
clone size: -
CDR3 protein: CASSLDQGVSTDTQYF
CDR3 DNA: TGTGCCAGCAGCCTTGACCAGGGGGTTAGCACAGATACGCAGTATTTT

D gene: -
V gene: TRBV7-9
J gene: TRBJ1-1
clone size: -
CDR3 protein: CASNRFPGQGNTEAFF
CDR3 DNA: TGTGCCAGCAACCGCTTTCCGGGACAAGGGAACACTGAAGCTTTCTTT

D gene: -
V gene: TRBV4-2
J gene: TRBJ2-1
clone size: -
CDR3 protein: CASSGHSAGTYNEQFF
CDR3 DNA: TGTGCCAGCAGCGGTCATAGCGCGGGGACTTACAATGAGCAGTTCTTC

D gene: -
V gene: TRBV6-6
J gene: TRBJ2-7
clone size: -
CDR3 protein: CASSPWPKGAYEQYF
CDR3 DNA: TGTGCCAGCAGTCCCTGGCCAAAAGGGGCCTACGAGCAGTACTTC

D gene: -
V gene: TRBV2
J gene: TRBJ2-1
clone size: -
CDR3 protein: CASTAAGYNEQFF
CDR3 DNA: TGTGCCAGCACGGCGGCTGGCTACAATGAGCAGTTCTTC

D gene: -
V gene: TRBV19
J gene: TRBJ2-3
clone size: -
CDR3 protein: CASSIRQITDTQYF
CDR3 DNA: TGTGCCAGTAGTATTCGACAGATCACAGATACGCAGTATTTT

D gene: -
V gene: TRBV7-9
J gene: TRBJ2-7
clone size: few
CDR3 protein: CASSRAGSSYEQYF
CDR3 DNA: TGTGCCAGCAGCCGGGCGGGCAGCTCCTACGAGCAGTACTTC

D gene: -
V gene: TRBV11-1
J gene: TRBJ1-6
clone size: -
CDR3 protein: CASSLAGSSYNSPLHF
CDR3 DNA: TGTGCCAGCAGCTTAGCCGGGAGCTCCTATAATTCACCCCTCCACTTT

D gene: -
V gene: TRBV20-1
J gene: TRBJ1-1
clone size: -
CDR3 protein: CSARRNTEAFF
CDR3 DNA: TGCAGTGCTAGGAGGAACACTGAAGCTTTCTTT